The following is a T cell receptor beta chain sequence with its context. Antigen unknown. This specimen comes from a study of OX40 agonist ivuxolimab in advanced cancers. Study-wide results and caveats: In the 0.1 to 3.0 mg/kg range, CD4+ and CD8+ blood T cells had expanded clonally by week 6.

V lost 3 bases to trimming and J lost 6 bases, with 12 bases between them. Per the germline V gene, CDR1 is LNHDA and CDR2 is SQIVND (reference sequence). The CDR3 totals 14 residues. Assay: immunoSEQ multiplex PCR; the TCRdb copy retains only in-frame clones and omits some. The top ten hold 2% to 3% of the sample, which has around 80,000 clones, approximately 86% seen once. The sequence was obtained from an adult with an advanced solid tumor such as melanoma, head and neck, liver or kidney cancer. The J gene is TRBJ1-5, the V gene TRBV19; possible D gene TRBD1, 5 bases. Specimen: CD4+ or CD8+ T cells sorted from blood, collected in a trial of the OX40 agonist ivuxolimab. In nucleotides, the CDR3 is TGTGCCAGTAGTATTCTACAGGACCTTCAGCCCCAGCATTTT. It codes for CASSILQDLQPQHF.